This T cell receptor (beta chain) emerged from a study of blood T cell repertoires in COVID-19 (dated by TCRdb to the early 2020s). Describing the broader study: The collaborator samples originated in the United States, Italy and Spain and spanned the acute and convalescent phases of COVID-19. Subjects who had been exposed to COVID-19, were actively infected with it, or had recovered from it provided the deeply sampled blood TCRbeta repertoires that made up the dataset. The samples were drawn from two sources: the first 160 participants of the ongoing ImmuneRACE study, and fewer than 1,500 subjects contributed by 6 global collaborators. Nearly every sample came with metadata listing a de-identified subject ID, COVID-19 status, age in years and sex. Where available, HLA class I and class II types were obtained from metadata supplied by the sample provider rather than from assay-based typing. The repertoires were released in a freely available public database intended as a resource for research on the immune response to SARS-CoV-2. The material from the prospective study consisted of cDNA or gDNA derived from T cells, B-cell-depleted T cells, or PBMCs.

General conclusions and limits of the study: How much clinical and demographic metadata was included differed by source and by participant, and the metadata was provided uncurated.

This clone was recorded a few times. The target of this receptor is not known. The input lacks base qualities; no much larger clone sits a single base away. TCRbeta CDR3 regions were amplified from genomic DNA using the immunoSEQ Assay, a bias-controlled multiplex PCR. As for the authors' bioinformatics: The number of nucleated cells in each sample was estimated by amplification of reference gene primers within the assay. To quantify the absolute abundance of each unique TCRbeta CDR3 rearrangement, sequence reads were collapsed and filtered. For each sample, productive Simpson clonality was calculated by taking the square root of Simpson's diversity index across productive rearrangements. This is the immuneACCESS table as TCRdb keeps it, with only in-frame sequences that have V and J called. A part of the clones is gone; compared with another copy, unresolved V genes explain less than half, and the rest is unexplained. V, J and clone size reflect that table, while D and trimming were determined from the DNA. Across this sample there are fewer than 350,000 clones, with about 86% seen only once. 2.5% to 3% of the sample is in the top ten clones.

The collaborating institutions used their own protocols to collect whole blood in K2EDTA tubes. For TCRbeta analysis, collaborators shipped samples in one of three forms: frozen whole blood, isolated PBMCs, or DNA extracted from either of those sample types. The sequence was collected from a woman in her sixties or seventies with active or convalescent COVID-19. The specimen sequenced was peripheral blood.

The CDR3 has the sequence CATALDRVRNEQYF. The DNA reads TGTGCCACCGCACTAGACAGGGTCCGAAACGAGCAGTACTTC. The V and J segments used are TRBV15 and TRBJ2-7, with 7 central nucleotides matching TRBD1. From its cysteine to its phenylalanine, the CDR3 spans 14 amino acids. CDR3 DNA only is kept here, 42 bases in frame from base 1. Relative to germline, V is missing 8 bases and J is missing 5 bases, with 12 bases of the junction outside any gene match. CDR1 and CDR2 are drawn from the germline V gene (reference sequence): LNHNV, YYDKDF.